The 13 T cell receptor beta chains listed next were all sequenced from one sample in a study of blood T cell repertoires in COVID-19. TCRdb's table, derived via immunoSEQ multiplex PCR, lists solely in-frame clones and lacks some. The data show under 300,000 clones, around 84% seen once. Sequenced sample: PBMCs or T cells enriched from blood (not recorded which). The source of these receptors is a woman between 50 and 59 years old who had been exposed to COVID-19.

The chain recombines TRBV5-8 with TRBJ1-6; TRBD1 agrees at 9 bases. Per the germline V gene, CDR1 is SGHTS and CDR2 is YDEGEE. The CDR3 spans 14 residues. The trim removed 0 bases at V and 10 bases at J, leaving 2 bases unmatched. The CDR3 spells CASSLDRGRSPLHF. The DNA for the CDR3 is TGTGCCAGCAGCTTGGACAGGGGGCGATCACCCCTCCACTTT.

This clone showed up many times. This sequence joins TRBV5-4 and TRBJ2-5; D may be TRBD1 (6 bases). This CDR3 has 16 amino acids. V shed 4 bases and J shed 5 bases, with 21 bases lying between them. CDR1 is SGHNT, CDR2 YYREEE, per germline (reference sequence). CDR3 nucleotides: TGTGCCAGCAGCGACTCGGACAGTTTCCTGGATGAGACCCAGTACTTC. As protein: CASSDSDSFLDETQYF.

V gene TRBV7-2 combines with J gene TRBJ1-2, with D perhaps matching TRBD1 (5 bases). CDR1 SGHTA and CDR2 FQGNSA come from the germline V gene. The ends were cut back, 1 base at V and 2 bases at J, with 8 bases in the middle. The CDR3 has 14 residues. The CDR3 loop reads CASSLEGANYGYTF. In DNA form, the CDR3 reads TGTGCCAGCAGCTTAGAAGGGGCGAACTATGGCTACACCTTC.

This clone occurred a few times. The J gene is TRBJ2-3, the V gene TRBV6-4; 7 bases match TRBD2. Unmatched junction bases numbered 9, after V lost 8 bases and J lost 4 bases. Germline V CDR1 and CDR2: MRHNA, SNTAGT. The CDR3 has 14 amino acids. The CDR3 DNA follows: TGTGCCAGCGCCTTAACAGCGGGGTCAGATACGCAGTATTTT. Its translation: CASALTAGSDTQYF.

The chain recombines TRBV10-1 with TRBJ1-5; TRBD1 is a possible D gene (5 bases). The CDR3 sequence is 13 residues long. Trimming cost V 5 bases and J 5 bases, with 10 bases left between them. Per the germline V gene, CDR1 is WNHNN and CDR2 is SYGVQD (reference sequence). In DNA form, the CDR3 reads TGCGCCAGCAGTCCAGGCAGGGATCAGCCCCAGCATTTT. Translated, it gives CASSPGRDQPQHF.

The chain couples TRBV2 to TRBJ2-5; D is possibly TRBD2 (6 bases). Per germline, CDR1 SNHLY and CDR2 FYNNEI. CDR3 length: 14 amino acids. Trimming cost V 5 bases and J 4 bases, with 14 bases left between them. The CDR3 region has the DNA TGTGCCAGCAGTATACGGGGGTCAGGAGAGACCCAGTACTTC. Protein: CASSIRGSGETQYF.

This sequence joins TRBV7-9 and TRBJ2-7, with TRBD1 as a possible D gene (5 bases). Germline V gives CDR1 SEHNR, CDR2 FQNEAQ (reference sequence). Trimming took off 1 base at V and 6 bases at J, with 13 bases between the two ends. This CDR3 is built from 14 residues. The CDR3 coding sequence is TGTGCCAGCAGCTTAGAAGCAGGGTACTCCGAGCAGTACTTC. Translated, it gives CASSLEAGYSEQYF.

The gene calls are TRBV2 and TRBJ1-2, with 10 bases fitting TRBD1. Germline V lookup: CDR1 SNHLY, CDR2 FYNNEI. The CDR3 contains 15 residues. V trimming: 5 bases; J trimming: 7 bases; junction bases outside the gene matches: 10. CDR3 sequence: CASSQTWTGGGGYTF. DNA of the CDR3: TGTGCCAGCAGTCAAACTTGGACAGGGGGAGGTGGCTACACCTTC.

A note on this clone: The same CDR3 also results from other DNA sequences found in this sample. The chain links TRBV5-1 to TRBJ2-1, with D maybe TRBD2 (5 bases). Germline CDR1 SGHRS, CDR2 YFSETQ. V shed 0 bases and J shed 7 bases, with 8 bases lying between them. The CDR3 consists of 13 residues. CDR3 sequence reads: CASSLAGGNEQFF. CDR3 DNA sequence: TGCGCCAGCAGCTTGGCAGGCGGGAATGAGCAGTTCTTC.

The chain links TRBV7-9 to TRBJ1-5, with a possible D match to TRBD1 (6 bases). This CDR3 comprises 13 residues. Germline V gene lookup returns CDR1 SEHNR and CDR2 FQNEAQ (reference sequence). The V and J ends lost 5 bases and 5 bases respectively, with 10 bases between them. The CDR3 DNA reads TGTGCCAGCAGCGGTCAGGGGTATCAGCCCCAGCATTTT. Residues: CASSGQGYQPQHF.

This clone has only one observation. The chain links TRBV15 to TRBJ2-1; TRBD2 might be the D (7 bases). The CDR3 spans 18 residues. Trimming pared 0 bases from V and 10 bases from J, leaving 25 bases between. Germline V gene lookup returns CDR1 LNHNV and CDR2 YYDKDF (reference sequence). The DNA for the CDR3 is TGTGCCACCAGCAGAGAGCGGTTGGGGCGGGGGCTCTCGAGGGAGCAGTTCTTC. Amino acids: CATSRERLGRGLSREQFF.

This chain links TRBV5-6 with TRBJ1-1, with 7 positions matching TRBD1. V was pared by 3 bases and J by 11 bases, with 7 bases of the junction left unmatched. This CDR3 has 12 residues. Germline V gene lookup returns CDR1 SGHDT and CDR2 YYEEEE. CDR3 nucleotides: TGTGCCAGCAGCTCGGACAGGAAGTGGGCTTTCTTT. Its protein product is CASSSDRKWAFF.

The chain is built from TRBV19 and TRBJ1-2; no clear D gene. CDR1 and CDR2 (germline): LNHDA, SQIVND (reference sequence). Deletions cut 5 bases from V and 2 bases from J, with 9 bases between. The CDR3 is made up of 13 amino acids. This chain's CDR3 is CASSLRENYGYTF. DNA for the CDR3: TGTGCCAGTAGTCTACGCGAGAACTATGGCTACACCTTC.